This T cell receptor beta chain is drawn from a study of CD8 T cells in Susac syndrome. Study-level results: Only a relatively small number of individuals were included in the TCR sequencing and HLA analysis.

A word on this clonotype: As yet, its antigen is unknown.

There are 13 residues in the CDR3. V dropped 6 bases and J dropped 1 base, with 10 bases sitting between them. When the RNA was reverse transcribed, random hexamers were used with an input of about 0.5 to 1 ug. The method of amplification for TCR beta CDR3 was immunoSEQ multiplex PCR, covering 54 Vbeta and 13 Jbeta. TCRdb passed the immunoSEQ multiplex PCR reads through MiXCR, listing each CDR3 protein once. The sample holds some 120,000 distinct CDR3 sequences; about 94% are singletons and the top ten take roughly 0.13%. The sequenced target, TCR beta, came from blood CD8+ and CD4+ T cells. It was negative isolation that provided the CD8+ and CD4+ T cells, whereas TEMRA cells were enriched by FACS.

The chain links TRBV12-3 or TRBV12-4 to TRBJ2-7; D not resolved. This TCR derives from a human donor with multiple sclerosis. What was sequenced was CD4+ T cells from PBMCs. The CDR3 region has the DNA TGTGCCAGCAGCCTCGGCCGGTCCTACGAGCAGTACTTC. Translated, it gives CASSLGRSYEQYF.